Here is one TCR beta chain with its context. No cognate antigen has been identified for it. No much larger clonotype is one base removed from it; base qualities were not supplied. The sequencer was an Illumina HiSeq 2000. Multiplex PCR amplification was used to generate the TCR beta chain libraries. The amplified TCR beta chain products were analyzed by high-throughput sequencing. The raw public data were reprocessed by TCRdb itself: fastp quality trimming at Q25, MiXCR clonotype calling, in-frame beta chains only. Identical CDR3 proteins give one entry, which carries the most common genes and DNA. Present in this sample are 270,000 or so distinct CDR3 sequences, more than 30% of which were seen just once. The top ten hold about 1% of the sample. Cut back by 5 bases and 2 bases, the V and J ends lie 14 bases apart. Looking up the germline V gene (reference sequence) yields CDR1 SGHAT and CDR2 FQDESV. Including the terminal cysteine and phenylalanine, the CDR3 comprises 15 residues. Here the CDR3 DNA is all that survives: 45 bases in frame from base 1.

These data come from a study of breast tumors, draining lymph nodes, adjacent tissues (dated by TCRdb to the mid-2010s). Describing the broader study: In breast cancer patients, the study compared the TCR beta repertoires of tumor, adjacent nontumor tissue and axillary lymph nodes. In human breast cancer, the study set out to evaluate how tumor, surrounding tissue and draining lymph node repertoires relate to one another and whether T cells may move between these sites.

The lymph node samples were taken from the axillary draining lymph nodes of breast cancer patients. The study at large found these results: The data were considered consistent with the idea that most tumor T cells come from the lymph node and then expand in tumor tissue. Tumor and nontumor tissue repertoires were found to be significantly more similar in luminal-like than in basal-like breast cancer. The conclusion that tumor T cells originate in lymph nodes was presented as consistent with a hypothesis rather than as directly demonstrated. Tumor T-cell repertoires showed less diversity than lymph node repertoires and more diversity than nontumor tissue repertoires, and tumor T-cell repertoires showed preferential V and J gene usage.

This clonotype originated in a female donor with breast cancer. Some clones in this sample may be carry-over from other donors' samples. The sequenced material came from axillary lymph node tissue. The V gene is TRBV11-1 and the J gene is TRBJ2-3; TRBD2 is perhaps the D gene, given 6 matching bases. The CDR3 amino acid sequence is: CASSHLAGSTDTQYF. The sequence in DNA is TGTGCCAGCAGCCACTTGGCGGGATCCACAGATACGCAGTATTTT.